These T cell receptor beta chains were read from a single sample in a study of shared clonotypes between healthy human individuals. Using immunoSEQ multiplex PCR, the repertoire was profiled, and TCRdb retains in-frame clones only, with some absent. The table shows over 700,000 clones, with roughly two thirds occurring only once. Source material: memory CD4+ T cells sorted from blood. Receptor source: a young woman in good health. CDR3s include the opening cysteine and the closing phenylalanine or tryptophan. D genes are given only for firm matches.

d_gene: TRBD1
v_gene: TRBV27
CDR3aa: CASSSGQGAREQYF

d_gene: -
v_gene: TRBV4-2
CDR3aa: CASSQDSASGTDTQYF

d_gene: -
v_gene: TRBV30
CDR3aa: CAWGPPNAFF

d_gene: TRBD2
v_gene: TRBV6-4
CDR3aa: CASSLLAGNEQFF

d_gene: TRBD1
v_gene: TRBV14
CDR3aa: CASSQMLGTGYNEQFF

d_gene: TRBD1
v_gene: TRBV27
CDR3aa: CASGLRSDRESNEQFF

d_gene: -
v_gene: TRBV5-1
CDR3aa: CASSGDTSSYNEQFF

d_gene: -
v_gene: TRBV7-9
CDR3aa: CASSLGGRRGTEAFF

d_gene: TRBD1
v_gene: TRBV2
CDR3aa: CASSERQGNQPQHF

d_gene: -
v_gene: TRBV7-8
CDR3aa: CASSRTKGPLSEQYF

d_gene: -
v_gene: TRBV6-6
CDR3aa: CASSYRMDGGKLFF

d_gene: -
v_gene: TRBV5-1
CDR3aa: CASSLVLGYNEQFF

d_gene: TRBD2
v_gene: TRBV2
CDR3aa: CASSAGTSGLDEQFF

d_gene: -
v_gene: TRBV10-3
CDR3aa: CAISLQTDHEQYF

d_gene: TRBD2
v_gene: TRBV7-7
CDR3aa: CASSSTSGHGTGELFF

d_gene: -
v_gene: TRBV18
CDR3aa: CASSSDLGSYEQYF

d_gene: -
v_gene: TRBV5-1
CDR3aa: CASGLGLGDPAKDTQYF

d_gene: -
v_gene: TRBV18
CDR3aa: CASSPIFLTPEITDTQYF

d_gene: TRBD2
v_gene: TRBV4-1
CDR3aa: CASSQVAGATKNIQYF

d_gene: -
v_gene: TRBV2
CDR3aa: CASSHGRISGNTIYF

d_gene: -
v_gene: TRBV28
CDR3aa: CASSRVGEPGNIQYF

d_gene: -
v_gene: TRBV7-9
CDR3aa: CASSLEGAAVYNEQFF

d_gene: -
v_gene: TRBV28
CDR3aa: CASSLFATAYEQYF

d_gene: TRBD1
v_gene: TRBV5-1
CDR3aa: CASSPQSGTDGEQYF

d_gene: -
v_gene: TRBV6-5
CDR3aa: CASSYSSPGPSYGYTF

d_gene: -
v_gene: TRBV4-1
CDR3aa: CASSQAGYEQYF

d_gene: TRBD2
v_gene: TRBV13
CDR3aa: CASSFRVLGAGGWEQYF

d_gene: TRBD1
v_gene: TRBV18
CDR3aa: CASSPVQGAGFDGYTF

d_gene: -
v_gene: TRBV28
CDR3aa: CASTTSGFGNEQFF

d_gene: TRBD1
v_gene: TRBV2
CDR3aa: CASSQQGTNTGELFF

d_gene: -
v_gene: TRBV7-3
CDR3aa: CASSETGRETQYF

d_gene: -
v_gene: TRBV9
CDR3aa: CASSVLERPYEQYF

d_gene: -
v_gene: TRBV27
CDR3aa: CASSPGGQDGYTF

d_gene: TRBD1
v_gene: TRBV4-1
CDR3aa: CASSQHGTGDEKLFF

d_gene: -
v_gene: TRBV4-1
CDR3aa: CASSQDLSGAIGDTQYF

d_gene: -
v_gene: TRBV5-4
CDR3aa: CASSSGTNTGELFF

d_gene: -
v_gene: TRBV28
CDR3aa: CASSPGDKGNTIYF

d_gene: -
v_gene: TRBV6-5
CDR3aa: CASSYSRSNQPQHF

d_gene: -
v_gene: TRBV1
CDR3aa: CTSSQRGEQGDFPGANVLTF

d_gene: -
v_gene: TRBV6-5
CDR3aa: CASSETGNTGELFF

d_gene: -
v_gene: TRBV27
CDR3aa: CASRRTANSNQPQHF

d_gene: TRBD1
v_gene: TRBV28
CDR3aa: CASSLPPRTGLYEQYF

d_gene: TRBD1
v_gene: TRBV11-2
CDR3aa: CASSWNRGRHQPQHF

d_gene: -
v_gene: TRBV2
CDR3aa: CASSKLMDSNQPQHF